The 14 T cell receptor beta chains presented below share a single source sample, sequenced in a study of T cells in Graves' hyperthyroidism and ophthalmopathy. From RNA transcripts, TCR beta CDR3 regions were amplified. TCR CDR3 underwent first-round RT-PCR with the HTBI primer set. TCRdb analysed the multiplex PCR reads with MiXCR anew, one entry per CDR3 protein. Found here are some 550,000 distinct CDR3 sequences, less than 25% of them singletons; the top ten hold about a quarter. Sequenced: blood. These receptors originate from a man aged 18 to 29 with Graves' hyperthyroidism.

The V and J genes are TRBV7-8 and TRBJ1-1; D gene uncertain. The germline gives CDR1 SGHVS, CDR2 FQNEAQ. With 0 bases removed from V and 4 bases from J, the gap between germline ends came to 6 bases. This CDR3 is built from 13 residues. The CDR3 DNA is TGTGCCAGCAGCTTAGCTGCTCGCACTGAAGCTTTCTTT. Its translation: CASSLAARTEAFF.

This clonotype was observed at least ten times. The chain couples TRBV28 to TRBJ1-5, with 8 positions matching TRBD1. Trimming cost V 8 bases and J 5 bases; bases outside gene matches: 11. Germline loops: CDR1 MDHEN, CDR2 SYDVKM. This CDR3 spans 15 amino acids. The CDR3: CASEDDSGGYQPQHF. In DNA form, the CDR3 reads TGTGCCAGCGAAGATGACTCAGGGGGCTATCAGCCCCAGCATTTT.

This clonotype has at least ten counts. The V and J genes are TRBV7-9 and TRBJ1-2; the D gene is possibly TRBD1 (5 bases). Germline CDR1 and CDR2: SEHNR and FQNEAQ (reference sequence). CDR3 size: 12 residues. V was pared by 10 bases and J by 4 bases, with 13 bases between. The chain's CDR3 is CATWGVAYGYTF. DNA of the CDR3: TGTGCCACCTGGGGGGTTGCCTATGGCTACACCTTC. Complete variable domain (other parts from reference TRBV7-9 and TRBJ1-2): DTGVSQNPRHKITKRGQNVTFRCDPISEHNRLYWYRQTLGQGPEFLTYFQNEAQLEKSRLLSDRFSAERPKGSFSTLEIQRTEQGDSAMYLCATWGVAYGYTFGSGTRLTVV.

This clonotype was picked up many times. The chain combines TRBV12-3 or TRBV12-4 with TRBJ2-5; unclear D gene. The CDR3 is made up of 12 amino acids. Deletions cut 3 bases from V and 2 bases from J, with 4 bases between. Here the CDR3 DNA reads TGTGCCAGCAGTTTCCGGCAAGAGACCCAGTACTTC. Residues: CASSFRQETQYF.

This clonotype was found many times. As DNA, the CDR3 is TGCAGTGCTAGAGAGGACAGGGGGAGGGAGACCCAGTACTTC. This translates into CSAREDRGRETQYF. V and J are TRBV20-1 and TRBJ2-5; 10 bases fit TRBD1. The CDR3 runs to 14 residues. Germline-derived CDR1 and CDR2 are DFQATT and SNEGSKA (reference sequence). Unmatched junction bases numbered 3, after V lost 0 bases and J lost 5 bases.

The sample holds many counts of this clonotype. The CDR3 spells CASSNFHGLRIPQHF. CDR3 DNA sequence: TGTGCCAGCAGTAATTTTCATGGATTAAGGATTCCCCAGCATTTT. The chain has TRBV28 and TRBJ1-5; D is ambiguous. In germline, CDR1 is MDHEN, CDR2 SYDVKM. The CDR3 runs to 15 residues. V lost 5 bases to trimming and J lost 10 bases, with 21 bases between them. The whole variable domain, remainder taken from reference TRBV28 and TRBJ1-5, is DVKVTQSSRYLVKRTGEKVFLECVQDMDHENMFWYRQDPGLGLRLIYFSYDVKMKEKGDIPEGYSVSREKKERFSLILESASTNQTSMYLCASSNFHGLRIPQHFGDGTRLSIL.

About this clonotype: A much larger clone differs by one base, so this may be a read error. The chain links TRBV7-8 to TRBJ2-7, with TRBD1 as a possible D gene (5 bases). The CDR3 length is 14 residues. CDR1 is SGHVS, CDR2 FQNEAQ, per germline. The CDR3 region is CTSSLAVRGYEQYF. The CDR3 DNA reads TGTACCAGCAGCTTAGCTGTAAGGGGCTACGAGCAGTACTTC.

The DNA of the CDR3 is TGTGCCAGCAGGGGGGGGGGACACTCCTACGAGCAGTACTTC. Translating it yields CASRGGGHSYEQYF. The J gene is TRBJ2-7, the V gene TRBV28, with a weak D call TRBD2 (7 bases). V gave up 6 bases and J gave up 0 bases, with 12 bases separating them. CDR1 and CDR2 from the germline V gene are MDHEN and SYDVKM. This CDR3 contains 14 residues.

This clonotype appeared many times. J is TRBJ1-1 and V is TRBV28, with TRBD1 as a possible D gene (6 bases). Germline V gene lookup returns CDR1 MDHEN and CDR2 SYDVKM. V was pared by 7 bases and J by 4 bases, with 10 bases between. The CDR3 sequence is 12 residues long. CDR3 amino acids: CASTTRGTEAFF. The CDR3 DNA is TGTGCCAGCACCACCAGGGGCACTGAAGCTTTCTTT.

This clonotype was recorded at least ten times. The chain uses TRBV12-3 or TRBV12-4 and TRBJ1-5; D remains unclear. The CDR3 length is 13 residues. V lost 6 bases, J lost 7 bases, and 13 bases lay in between. CDR3: CASSRRPLQPQHF. CDR3 DNA sequence: TGTGCCAGCAGCCGCCGACCCCTACAGCCCCAGCATTTT.

In this sample, this clonotype turned up many times. The CDR3 reads CASSADFSSYNEQFF. CDR3 coding DNA: TGTGCCAGCAGTGCGGATTTCAGCTCCTACAATGAGCAGTTCTTC. The chain couples TRBV2 to TRBJ2-1; D not certain. The CDR3 covers 15 residues. The V end lost 4 bases, the J end lost 0 bases, and 10 bases lay between the germline ends. From germline, CDR1 is SNHLY and CDR2 FYNNEI.

The sample holds many counts of this clonotype. The gene calls are TRBV28 and TRBJ1-1, with D unresolved. Between the trimmed V and J ends, which lost 1 base and 1 base, there was a span of 16 bases. The CDR3 length is 17 residues. Germline V gene sequence: CDR1 MDHEN, CDR2 SYDVKM. CDR3 protein: CASSLFSSHGKNTEAFF. The CDR3 DNA reads TGTGCCAGCAGTTTATTCTCTTCCCACGGTAAGAACACTGAAGCTTTCTTT.

This clonotype was counted ten times or more. The chain combines TRBV28 with TRBJ2-7, with D possibly matching TRBD1 (6 bases). The CDR3 is 12 residues long. The germline V and J ends were trimmed by 6 bases and 6 bases, with 12 bases remaining between them. CDR1 MDHEN and CDR2 SYDVKM come from the germline V gene. The CDR3 DNA sequence: TGTGCCAGCAGATCACAGGGTCGCGAGCAGTACTTC. It encodes CASRSQGREQYF.

This clonotype was counted at least ten times. The chain joins TRBV2 to TRBJ2-2, with D perhaps TRBD2 (6 bases). The CDR3 is made up of 16 amino acids. The germline V and J ends were trimmed by 8 bases and 3 bases, with 19 bases remaining between them. From germline, CDR1 is SNHLY and CDR2 FYNNEI. The CDR3 DNA follows: TGTGCCAGCCGGAGGGAAGGGGCGCCCGACACCGGGGAGCTGTTTTTT. Translating gives CASRREGAPDTGELFF.